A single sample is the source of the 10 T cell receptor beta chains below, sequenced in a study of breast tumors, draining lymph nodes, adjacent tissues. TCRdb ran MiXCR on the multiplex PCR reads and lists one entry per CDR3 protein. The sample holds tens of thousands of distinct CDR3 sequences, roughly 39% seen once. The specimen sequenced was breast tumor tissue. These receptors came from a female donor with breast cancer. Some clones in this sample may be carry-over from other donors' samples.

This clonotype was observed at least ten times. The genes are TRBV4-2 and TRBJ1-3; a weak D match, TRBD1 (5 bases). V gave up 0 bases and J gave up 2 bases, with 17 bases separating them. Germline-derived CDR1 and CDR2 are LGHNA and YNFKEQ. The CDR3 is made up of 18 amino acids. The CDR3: CASSQDLSGRGPGNTIYF. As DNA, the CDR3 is TGTGCCAGCAGCCAAGATTTATCGGGACGGGGCCCTGGAAACACCATATATTTT.

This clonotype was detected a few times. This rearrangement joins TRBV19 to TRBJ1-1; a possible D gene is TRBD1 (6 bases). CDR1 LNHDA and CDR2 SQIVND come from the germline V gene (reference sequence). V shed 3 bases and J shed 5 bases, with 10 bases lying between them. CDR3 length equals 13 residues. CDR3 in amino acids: CASSIGRGTEAFF. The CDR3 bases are TGTGCCAGTAGTATCGGCAGGGGTACTGAAGCTTTCTTT.

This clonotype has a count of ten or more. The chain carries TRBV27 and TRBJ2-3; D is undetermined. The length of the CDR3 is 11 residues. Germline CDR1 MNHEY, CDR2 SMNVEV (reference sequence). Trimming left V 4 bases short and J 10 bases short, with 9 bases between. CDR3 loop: CASSSPDAQYF. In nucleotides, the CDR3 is TGTGCCAGCAGTTCCCCCGACGCGCAGTATTTT.

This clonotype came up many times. In DNA, the CDR3 is TGTGCCAGCAGCCAAGACAGGGGACGAGAAAAACTGTTTTTT. As protein: CASSQDRGREKLFF. The rearrangement uses TRBV14 and TRBJ1-4; D perhaps matches TRBD1 (6 bases). The CDR3 loop spans 14 amino acids. Germline V gives CDR1 SGHDN, CDR2 FVKESK. V lost 0 bases, J lost 8 bases, and 10 bases lay in between.

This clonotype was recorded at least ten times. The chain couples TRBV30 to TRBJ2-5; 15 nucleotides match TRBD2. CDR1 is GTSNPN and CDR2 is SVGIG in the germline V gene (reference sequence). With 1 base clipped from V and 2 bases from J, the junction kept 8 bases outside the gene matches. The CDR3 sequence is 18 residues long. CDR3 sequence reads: CAWSGWTSGRASQETQYF. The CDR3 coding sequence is TGTGCCTGGAGTGGGTGGACTAGCGGGAGGGCCTCGCAAGAGACCCAGTACTTC.

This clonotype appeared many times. For the CDR3, the DNA is TGCGCCAGCAGCCAGGGCCCTTCAGCCACCCCTGGCGAGCAGTACTTC. Translating it yields CASSQGPSATPGEQYF. The rearrangement joins TRBV5-1 to TRBJ2-7, with D tentatively TRBD1 (5 bases). The length of the CDR3 is 16 residues. CDR1 is SGHRS, CDR2 YFSETQ, per germline. Trimming removed 4 bases at V and 6 bases at J, with 23 bases between.

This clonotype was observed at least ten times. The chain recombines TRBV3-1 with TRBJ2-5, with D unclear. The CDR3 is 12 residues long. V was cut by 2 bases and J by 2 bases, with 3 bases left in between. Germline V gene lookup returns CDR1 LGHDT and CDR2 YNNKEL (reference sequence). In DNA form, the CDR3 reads TGTGCCAGCAGCCAAACACAAGAGACCCAGTACTTC. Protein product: CASSQTQETQYF.

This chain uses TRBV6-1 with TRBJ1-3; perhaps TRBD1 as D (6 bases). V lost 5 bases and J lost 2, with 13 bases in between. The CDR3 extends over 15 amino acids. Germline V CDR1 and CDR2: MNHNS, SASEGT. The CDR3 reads CASSSLWTAGNTIYF. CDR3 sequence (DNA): TGTGCCAGCAGTTCCCTATGGACAGCTGGAAACACCATATATTTT.

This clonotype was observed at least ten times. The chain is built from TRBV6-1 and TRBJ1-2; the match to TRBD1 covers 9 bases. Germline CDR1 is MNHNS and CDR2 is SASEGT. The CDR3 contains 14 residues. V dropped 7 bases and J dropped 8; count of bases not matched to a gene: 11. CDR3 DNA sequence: TGTGCCAGCACAGTTGACAGGGGGACGTTCGGCTACACCTTC. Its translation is CASTVDRGTFGYTF.

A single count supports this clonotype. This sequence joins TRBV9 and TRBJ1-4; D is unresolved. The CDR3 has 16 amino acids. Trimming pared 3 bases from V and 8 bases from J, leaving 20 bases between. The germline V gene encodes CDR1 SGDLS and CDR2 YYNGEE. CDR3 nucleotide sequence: TGTGCCAGCAGCGCACGAACTAGCGGGGTTGGGGAAAAACTGTTTTTT. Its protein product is CASSARTSGVGEKLFF.